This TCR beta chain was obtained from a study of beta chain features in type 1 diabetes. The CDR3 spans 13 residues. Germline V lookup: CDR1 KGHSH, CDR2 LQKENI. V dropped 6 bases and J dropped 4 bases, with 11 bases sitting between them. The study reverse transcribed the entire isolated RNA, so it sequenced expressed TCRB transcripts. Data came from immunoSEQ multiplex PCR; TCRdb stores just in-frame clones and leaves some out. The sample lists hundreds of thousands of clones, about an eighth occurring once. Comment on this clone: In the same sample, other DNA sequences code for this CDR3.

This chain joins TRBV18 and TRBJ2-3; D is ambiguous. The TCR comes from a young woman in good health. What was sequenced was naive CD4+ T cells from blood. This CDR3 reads CASSPPGADTQYF. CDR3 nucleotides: TGTGCCAGCTCCCCTCCAGGCGCAGATACGCAGTATTTT. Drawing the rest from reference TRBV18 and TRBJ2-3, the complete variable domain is NAGVMQNPRHLVRRRGQEARLRCSPMKGHSHVYWYRQLPEEGLKFMVYLQKENIIDESGMPKERFSAEFPKEGPSILRIQQVVRGDSAAYFCASSPPGADTQYFGPGTRLTVL.